This TCR beta chain was obtained from a study of human T cells and chemical hapten exposure (dated by TCRdb to the early 2020s). For context, the study as a whole: For sensitization, 2% DPC in acetone was applied to a roughly 2 cm by roughly 2 cm area of upper inner arm skin. Blood for TCR sequencing was provided by twenty-nine alopecia patients at one to four time points (pre-sensitization, 2, 6 and 24 weeks). Patch tests used Finn chambers with 0.01% DPC on the upper back, scored after 6 days by International Contact Dermatitis Research Group standards. Libraries were pooled for sequencing, and per-sample TCR yields varied mainly because of small differences in library volumes within the pool. Blood samples were taken from patients before sensitization (week 0) and then at 2, 6 and about 24 weeks after DPC sensitization. This study followed changes in the peripheral blood TCR repertoire in vivo during primary and secondary sensitization of alopecia patients to the hapten diphenylcyclopropenone (DPC). The mostly female patient cohort included alopecia areata with under or over 50% scalp involvement, alopecia totalis and alopecia universalis. Throughout the study period of 20 to 25 weeks, patients also received therapeutic DPC doses to the scalp every week.

In light of the paper, this sample's time point label describes: pre-sensitization, week 0. Reading the label with the study, this specimen's treatment or condition is: therapeutic diphenylcyclopropenone sensitization with weekly scalp DPC. At each patch-test visit, blood was drawn before the patch test was applied. Patients were eligible if aged 18 to 70, diagnosed with alopecia and judged suitable for DPC therapy, and pregnant patients were excluded. Total RNA was extracted from unfractionated whole blood that had been collected in Tempus Blood RNA tubes. General conclusions and limits of the study: Significantly more large CDR3 similarity clusters were formed by expanded TCRs than by pre-sensitization or healthy control sets, consistent with antigen-driven responses. After repeated subsampling, the strength of the expansion versus patch-test correlation and the threshold at which it became significant changed. Alopecia, a presumed autoimmune disease, was present in all patients, so the immune response of the patients might differ from that of healthy individuals. DPC sensitization did not change how many TCRs were above 1 in 1000 frequency, and no evidence was found of alterations in global repertoire structure. Patch test score was positively correlated with the number of PT1 expanded TCRs, with significance at thresholds 8, 16 and 32 but not at 4.

With regard to this clonotype: Its antigen is currently not known. No quality values exist for individual bases; no much larger clone is one base distant.

Library preparation employed RACE. Instrument on record: NextSeq 500. During library preparation, unique molecular identifiers were attached to individual cDNA molecules so that TCRs could be counted quantitatively and reproducibly. Each blood RNA sample was used to sequence both TCR alpha and TCR beta chains. As for the original processing: The median number of TCRs per sample was around 100,000, ranging from roughly 20,000 to 690,600. The Decombinator software suite was used to annotate V, J and CDR3 in the TCR reads. To make PS versus PT1 abundance plots, every sample was subsampled to the same number of TCRs (28,000). Expanded TCRs were defined as absent before sensitization and observed at least eight times at the 2-week time point. The public reads were quality trimmed at Q25 with fastp and then assembled into clones with MiXCR by TCRdb, keeping productive beta chains. Identical CDR3 protein sequences are pooled into one entry, listed with their most common genes and DNA. TCRdb's processing, not the study's, gives the V and J calls here. This sample gives about 380,000 distinct CDR3 sequences in total; less than 6.5% of them show up just once. The ten largest clones represent about 2.5% of the sample.

Sequenced here: whole blood, sampled in connection with sensitization to the hapten diphenylcyclopropenone (DPC). The source is a woman aged 45-59 years with alopecia areata. Some clones in this sample may be carry-over from other donors' samples.

The CDR3 amino acid sequence is: CASGRPGNQPQHF. The nucleotide sequence is given as TGTGCCAGCGGTAGGCCGGGCAATCAGCCCCAGCATTTT. The chain uses TRBV27 and TRBJ1-5, with the D gene not clear enough to name. V lost 8 bases and J lost 2 bases; the stretch between them is 10 bases long. The CDR3 holds 13 amino acids from the cysteine to the phenylalanine. Only the CDR3 DNA stays, 39 bases, in frame from base 1. CDR1 and CDR2 are read off the germline V gene (reference sequence) as MNHEY and SMNVEV.